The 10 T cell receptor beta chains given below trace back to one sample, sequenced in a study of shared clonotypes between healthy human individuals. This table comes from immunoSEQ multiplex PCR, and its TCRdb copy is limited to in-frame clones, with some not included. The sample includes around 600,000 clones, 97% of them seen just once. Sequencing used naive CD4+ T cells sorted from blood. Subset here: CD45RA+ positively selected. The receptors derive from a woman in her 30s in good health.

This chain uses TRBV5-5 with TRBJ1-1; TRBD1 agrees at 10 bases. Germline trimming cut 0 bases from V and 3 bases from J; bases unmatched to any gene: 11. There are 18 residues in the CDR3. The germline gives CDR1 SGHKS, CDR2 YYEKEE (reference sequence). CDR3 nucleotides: TGTGCCAGCAGCTTGGCCCGGACAGGGGGTAGTCTTTACACTGAAGCTTTCTTT. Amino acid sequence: CASSLARTGGSLYTEAFF.

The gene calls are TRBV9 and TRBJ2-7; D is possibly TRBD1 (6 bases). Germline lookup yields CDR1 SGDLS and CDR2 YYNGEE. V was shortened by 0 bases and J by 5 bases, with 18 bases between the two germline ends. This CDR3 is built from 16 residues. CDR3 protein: CASSVGGGVSQNEQYF. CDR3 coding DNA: TGTGCCAGCAGCGTAGGAGGGGGAGTCAGCCAGAACGAGCAGTACTTC.

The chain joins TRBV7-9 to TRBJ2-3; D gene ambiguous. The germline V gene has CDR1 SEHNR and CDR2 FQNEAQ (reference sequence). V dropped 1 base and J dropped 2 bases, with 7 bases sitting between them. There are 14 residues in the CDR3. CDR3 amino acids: CASSLGITTDTQYF. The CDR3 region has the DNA TGTGCCAGCAGCTTAGGGATTACCACAGATACGCAGTATTTT.

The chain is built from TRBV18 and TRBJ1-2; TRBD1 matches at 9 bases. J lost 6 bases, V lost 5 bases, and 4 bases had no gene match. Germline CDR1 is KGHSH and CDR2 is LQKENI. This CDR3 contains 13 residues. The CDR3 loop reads CASSSRQGDGYTF. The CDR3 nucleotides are TGTGCCAGCTCATCTAGACAGGGGGATGGCTACACCTTC.

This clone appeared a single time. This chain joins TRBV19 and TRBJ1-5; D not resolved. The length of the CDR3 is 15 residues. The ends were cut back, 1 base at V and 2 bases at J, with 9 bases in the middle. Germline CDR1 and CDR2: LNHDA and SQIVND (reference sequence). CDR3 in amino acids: CASSIGGLGNQPQHF. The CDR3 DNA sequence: TGTGCCAGTAGTATAGGCGGTCTCGGCAATCAGCCCCAGCATTTT.

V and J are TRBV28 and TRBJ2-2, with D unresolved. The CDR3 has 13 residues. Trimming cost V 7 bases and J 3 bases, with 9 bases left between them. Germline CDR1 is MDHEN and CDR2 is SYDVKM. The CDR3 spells CASKFLHTGELFF. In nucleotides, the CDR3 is TGTGCCAGCAAATTTCTGCACACCGGGGAGCTGTTTTTT.

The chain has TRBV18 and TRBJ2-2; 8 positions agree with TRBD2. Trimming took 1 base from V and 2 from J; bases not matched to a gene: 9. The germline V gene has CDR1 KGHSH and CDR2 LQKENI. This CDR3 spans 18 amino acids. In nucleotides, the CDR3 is TGTGCCAGCTCACCACAGTTAACTAGCGGAGCCAACACCGGGGAGCTGTTTTTT. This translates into CASSPQLTSGANTGELFF.

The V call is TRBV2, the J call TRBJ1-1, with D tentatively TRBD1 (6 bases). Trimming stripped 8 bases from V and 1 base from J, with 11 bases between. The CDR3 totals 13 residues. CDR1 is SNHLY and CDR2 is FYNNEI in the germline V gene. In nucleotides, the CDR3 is TGTGCCAGCGGAACAGGGCCGAACACTGAAGCTTTCTTT. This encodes CASGTGPNTEAFF.

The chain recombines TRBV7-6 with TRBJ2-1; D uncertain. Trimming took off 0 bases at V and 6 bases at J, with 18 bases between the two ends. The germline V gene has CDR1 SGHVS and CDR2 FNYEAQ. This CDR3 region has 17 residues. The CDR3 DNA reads TGTGCCAGCAGCTTAGCGATAGGGAAACTGGGCCTCAATGAGCAGTTCTTC. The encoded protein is CASSLAIGKLGLNEQFF. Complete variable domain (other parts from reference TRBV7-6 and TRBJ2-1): GAGVSQSPRYKVTKRGQDVALRCDPISGHVSLYWYRQALGQGPEFLTYFNYEAQQDKSGLPNDRFSAERPEGSISTLTIQRTEQRDSAMYRCASSLAIGKLGLNEQFFGPGTRLTVL.

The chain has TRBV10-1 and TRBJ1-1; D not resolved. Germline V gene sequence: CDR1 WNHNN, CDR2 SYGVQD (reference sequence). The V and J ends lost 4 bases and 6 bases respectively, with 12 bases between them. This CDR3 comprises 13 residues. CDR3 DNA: TGCGCCAGCAGTGTCGCGGGGTCCGCTGAAGCTTTCTTT. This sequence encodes CASSVAGSAEAFF.